Reported below is one T cell receptor (beta chain). The entry originates in a study of shared T cell receptors in the human thymus. Assay used: immunoSEQ multiplex PCR; TCRdb lists only in-frame clones, some missing. The table records hundreds of thousands of clones, approximately 80% of them present only once. Germline V lookup: CDR1 MNHEY, CDR2 SMNVEV (reference sequence). The CDR3 is made up of 16 amino acids. Trimming cost V 8 bases and J 0 bases; bases outside gene matches: 6. The sample was also linked to a second study, of human thymus T cells.

The V call is TRBV27, the J call TRBJ2-1, with 11 bases identical to TRBD2. The material sequenced was thymocytes. The source of this sequence is a boy in the first two years of life with a congenital heart defect. This CDR3 reads CASLGTSGGSYNEQFF. In DNA, the CDR3 is TGTGCCAGCCTGGGGACTAGCGGAGGCTCCTACAATGAGCAGTTCTTC.